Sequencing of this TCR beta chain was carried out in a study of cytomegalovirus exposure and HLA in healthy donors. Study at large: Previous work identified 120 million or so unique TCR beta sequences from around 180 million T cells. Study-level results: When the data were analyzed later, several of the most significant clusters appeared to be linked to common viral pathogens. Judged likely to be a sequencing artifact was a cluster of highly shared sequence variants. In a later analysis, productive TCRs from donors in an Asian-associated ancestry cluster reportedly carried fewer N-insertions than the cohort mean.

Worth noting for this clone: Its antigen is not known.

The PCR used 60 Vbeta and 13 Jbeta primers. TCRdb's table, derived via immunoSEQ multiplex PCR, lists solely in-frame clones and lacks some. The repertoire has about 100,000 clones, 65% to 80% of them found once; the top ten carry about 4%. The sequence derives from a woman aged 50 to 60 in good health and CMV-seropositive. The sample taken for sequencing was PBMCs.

In DNA, the CDR3 is TGTGCCAGCAGTCCCCGGGACAGGGTTAATTCACCCCTCCACTTT. Translating gives CASSPRDRVNSPLHF. The chain joins TRBV27 to TRBJ1-6; TRBD1 matches at 9 bases. In germline, CDR1 is MNHEY, CDR2 SMNVEV (reference sequence). This CDR3 has 15 residues. V lost 5 bases, J lost 6 bases, and 5 bases stayed unmatched.